The rows below give T cell receptor beta chains drawn from one sample of a study of T cells in tumors after PD-1 blockade. The protocol was immunoSEQ multiplex PCR, while the TCRdb copy is restricted to in-frame clones and leaves out a portion. The sample consists of roughly 15,000 clones, approximately 80% of them appearing once. Here the sequenced sample was PBMCs, taken after anti-PD-1 treatment. Receptors were obtained from a human donor with basal cell carcinoma. Both conserved end residues are part of each CDR3. Each record gives: clone size, V gene, D gene, J gene, CDR3 protein, CDR3 DNA. A D gene is named only where the DNA matches it firmly. Expanded clones get a size class; other rows say once, few or many, or leave the size out.

>few|TRBV12-3/TRBV12-4|-|TRBJ1-5
CASNRGLNQPQHF
TGTGCCAGCAACAGAGGACTCAATCAGCCCCAGCATTTT
>-|TRBV18|-|TRBJ2-1
CASSPADEQFF
TGTGCCAGCTCACCGGCAGATGAGCAGTTCTTC
>-|TRBV13|TRBD2|TRBJ2-3
CAGGLAGGDTQYF
TGTGCCGGAGGGCTAGCGGGAGGGGATACGCAGTATTTT
>-|TRBV7-2|TRBD1|TRBJ1-1
CASSLYRGGTEAFF
TGTGCCAGCAGCTTATACAGGGGTGGCACTGAAGCTTTCTTT
>-|TRBV19|-|TRBJ1-1
CASSGTRKNTEAFF
TGTGCCAGTAGCGGGACCCGGAAAAACACTGAAGCTTTCTTT
>-|TRBV29-1|TRBD1|TRBJ2-1
CSVNRGGIYNEQFF
TGCAGCGTTAACAGGGGTGGGATCTACAATGAGCAGTTCTTC
>-|TRBV27|-|TRBJ1-5
CASSLCLSGSSGQPQHF
TGTGCCAGCAGTTTATGCCTCTCAGGGTCCTCCGGACAGCCCCAGCATTTT
>-|TRBV11-1|TRBD2|TRBJ2-1
CASSPNSGIGNEQFF
TGTGCCAGCAGCCCGAATAGCGGGATCGGCAATGAGCAGTTCTTC
>-|TRBV18|TRBD2|TRBJ2-5
CASSPSGGAPRETQYF
TGTGCCAGCTCACCATCGGGGGGGGCCCCTCGGGAGACCCAGTACTTC
>-|TRBV2|TRBD2|TRBJ2-1
CPSSDGWAGVGSSYNEQFF
TGTCCCAGCAGTGATGGGTGGGCGGGGGTGGGGAGCTCCTACAATGAGCAGTTCTTC
>-|TRBV19|-|TRBJ2-1
CASRTTNNEQFF
TGTGCCAGTAGGACTACCAACAATGAGCAGTTCTTC